These 31 T cell receptor beta chains came from one sample sequenced in a study of neurological immune-mediated disorders (dated by TCRdb to between 2018 and 2020). The library was made by 5' RACE. TCRdb names Illumina HiSeq 2500 as the instrument used. Through fastp at Q25 and MiXCR, TCRdb rebuilt clones from the public reads, retaining in-frame beta chains. Entries are consolidated by CDR3 protein sequence, retaining the most common genes and DNA. The sample records 40,000 or so distinct CDR3 sequences, approximately 12% of which are singletons. The top ten clones comprise about 4% of the sample. The time point label, as the study defines it: technical triplicate 1. The sample comprised PBMCs. These TCRs come from a man in his 60s with HTLV-1-associated myelopathy (HAM/TSP).

In DNA, the CDR3 is TGTGCCAGCAGCCTTTCTGGGCACCAAGAGACCCAGTACTTC. Its translation: CASSLSGHQETQYF. This sequence joins TRBV7-6 and TRBJ2-5; the D is unclear. Germline-derived CDR1 and CDR2 are SGHVS and FNYEAQ. The V end was cut by 5 bases, the J end by 0 bases, with 10 bases between. This CDR3 is 14 amino acids long.

This clonotype showed up many times. J is TRBJ2-1 and V is TRBV20-1; D not certain. V lost 6 bases and J 5 bases, leaving 11 bases between the germline ends. The CDR3 spans 12 residues. Looked up from germline, CDR1 is DFQATT and CDR2 is SNEGSKA (reference sequence). In DNA form, the CDR3 reads TGCAGTGCCCCCCGGGTTCACAATGAGCAGTTCTTC. Protein: CSAPRVHNEQFF.

This clonotype has a count of ten or more. The chain joins TRBV5-1 to TRBJ1-1; D not certain. This CDR3 has 16 residues. Trimming removed 1 base from V and 1 base from J, with 14 bases in between. Germline V lookup: CDR1 SGHRS, CDR2 YFSETQ. The CDR3 here is CASSLFGSEQNTEAFF. CDR3 in DNA: TGCGCCAGCAGCTTGTTTGGGTCCGAGCAGAACACTGAAGCTTTCTTT.

This clonotype has a count of ten or more. V gene TRBV20-1 combines with J gene TRBJ2-3; TRBD2 agrees at 8 bases. The CDR3 has 16 residues. Per the germline V gene, CDR1 is DFQATT and CDR2 is SNEGSKA (reference sequence). J gave up 4 bases and V 6 bases, and 15 bases lay outside the gene matches. CDR3 residues: CSARPARAGASDTQYF. The CDR3 region has the DNA TGCAGTGCCCGCCCAGCGCGAGCGGGAGCGTCAGATACGCAGTATTTT.

This clonotype was found many times. V and J are TRBV27 and TRBJ2-3; D is uncertain. The CDR3 has 16 residues. The ends were cut back, 2 bases at V and 6 bases at J, with 18 bases in the middle. Per germline, CDR1 MNHEY and CDR2 SMNVEV (reference sequence). The CDR3 DNA is TGTGCCAGCAGTTTACTGAACACCGCCCCGCGGGATACGCAGTATTTT. It codes for CASSLLNTAPRDTQYF.

This clonotype appeared once. This chain uses TRBV20-1 with TRBJ1-4, with 10 bases fitting TRBD1. Germline-derived CDR1 and CDR2 are DFQATT and SNEGSKA (reference sequence). CDR3 size: 17 residues. After removal of 6 bases from V and 2 bases from J, the junction contained 12 bases not matched to a gene. In DNA, the CDR3 is TGCAGTGCGACCGGGACAGGGGAAGGGCTGACTAATGAAAAACTGTTTTTT. Protein sequence: CSATGTGEGLTNEKLFF.

This clonotype was seen repeatedly, ten times or more. This chain uses TRBV20-1 with TRBJ2-7, with TRBD2 identical over 8 bases. Germline CDR1 DFQATT, CDR2 SNEGSKA (reference sequence). After removal of 0 bases from V and 3 bases from J, the junction contained 1 base not matched to a gene. The CDR3 consists of 13 residues. CDR3 sequence: CSARDREGYEQYF. The CDR3 nucleotides read TGCAGTGCTAGAGATCGGGAGGGCTACGAGCAGTACTTC.

This clonotype was recorded many times. This chain links TRBV7-2 with TRBJ2-3; 7 bases map to TRBD1. V lost 5 bases and J lost 6; bases outside the gene matches: 17. Per germline, CDR1 SGHTA and CDR2 FQGNSA. The CDR3 runs to 17 residues. The CDR3 region is CASSRVVTQGSGDTQYF. In DNA form, the CDR3 reads TGTGCCAGCAGCCGAGTAGTAACACAGGGGTCGGGGGATACGCAGTATTTT.

This clonotype was counted many times. This chain connects TRBV5-6 to TRBJ1-2, with D unclear. The CDR3 loop spans 13 amino acids. V was shortened by 0 bases and J by 8 bases, with 11 bases between the two germline ends. CDR1 SGHDT and CDR2 YYEEEE come from the germline V gene. CDR3 amino acids: CASSLGEVRGYTF. In DNA, the CDR3 is TGTGCCAGCAGCTTGGGGGAAGTCCGGGGCTACACCTTC.

This clonotype showed up many times. The chain has TRBV7-2 and TRBJ2-7, with D possibly TRBD2 on 5 matching bases. V was clipped by 5 bases and J by 0 bases, with 11 bases between them. CDR1 SGHTA and CDR2 FQGNSA come from the germline V gene. The CDR3 extends over 14 amino acids. The CDR3 region has the DNA TGTGCCAGCAGCCTCACTAGGGCCTCCTACGAGCAGTACTTC. Translating gives CASSLTRASYEQYF.

This clonotype was counted many times. This sequence joins TRBV20-1 and TRBJ2-1; 11 bases agree with TRBD2. The CDR3 spans 15 residues. V shed 4 bases, J shed 3 bases, and the junction held 5 bases outside the gene matches. From germline, CDR1 is DFQATT and CDR2 SNEGSKA (reference sequence). The CDR3 DNA sequence: TGCAGTGCTACAACTAGCGGGAGAAACTACAATGAGCAGTTCTTC. Protein sequence: CSATTSGRNYNEQFF.

This clonotype was observed at least ten times. CDR3 sequence: CSASVGGRGYEQYF. CDR3 coding DNA: TGCAGTGCTAGTGTGGGGGGCAGAGGCTACGAGCAGTACTTC. V is TRBV20-1 and J is TRBJ2-7; D is possibly TRBD1 or TRBD2 (6 bases each). Trimming took off 3 bases at V and 3 bases at J, with 15 bases between the two ends. CDR3 length equals 14 residues. Germline-derived CDR1 and CDR2 are DFQATT and SNEGSKA (reference sequence).

This clonotype came up many times. V is TRBV9 and J is TRBJ2-2; D might be TRBD2 (5 bases). Trimming removed 3 bases from V and 0 bases from J, with 15 bases in between. CDR1 and CDR2 (germline): SGDLS, YYNGEE. The CDR3 is made up of 17 amino acids. The CDR3 loop reads CASSAPGRGSNTGELFF. CDR3 DNA sequence: TGTGCCAGCAGCGCCCCCGGTCGGGGATCGAACACCGGGGAGCTGTTTTTT.

This clonotype was detected only a few times. The chain couples TRBV6-1 to TRBJ2-7, with 12 bases aligning to TRBD1. The CDR3 has 14 residues. Germline V gene lookup returns CDR1 MNHNS and CDR2 SASEGT. V shed 6 bases, J shed 6 bases, and the junction held 6 bases outside the gene matches. CDR3 DNA: TGTGCCAGCAGACGGGACAGGGGGCGCATCGAGCAGTACTTC. This codes for CASRRDRGRIEQYF.

This clonotype was detected ten times or more. The J gene is TRBJ1-1, the V gene TRBV12-3 or TRBV12-4, with TRBD1 matching 8 bases. The CDR3 totals 15 residues. Losses at the gene ends were 3 bases for V and 2 bases for J; bases not matched to a gene: 5. Here the CDR3 DNA reads TGTGCCAGCAGTTTCCGGGACAGGACTAACACTGAAGCTTTCTTT. It is translated as CASSFRDRTNTEAFF.

This rearrangement joins TRBV24-1 to TRBJ2-1; TRBD2 might be the D (6 bases). Germline lookup yields CDR1 KGHDR and CDR2 SFDVKD. The CDR3 extends over 15 amino acids. The V and J ends lost 5 bases and 5 bases respectively, with 15 bases between them. The CDR3 DNA reads as TGTGCCACCAGTGCCCCCGGCGGGGCAGACAATGAGCAGTTCTTC. Protein: CATSAPGGADNEQFF.

This clonotype was picked up many times. The chain carries TRBV20-1 and TRBJ2-3, with 8 bases fitting TRBD2. Germline loops: CDR1 DFQATT, CDR2 SNEGSKA (reference sequence). This CDR3 spans 14 amino acids. After removal of 5 bases from V and 1 base from J, the junction contained 5 bases not matched to a gene. The CDR3 bases are TGCAGTGCTCGGGGGGGGTGGGGCACAGATACGCAGTATTTT. Protein: CSARGGWGTDTQYF.

This chain joins TRBV15 and TRBJ2-3; 12 bases map to TRBD2. The CDR3 length is 19 residues. Germline CDR1 and CDR2: LNHNV and YYDKDF (reference sequence). V lost 3 bases and J lost 4; bases outside the gene matches: 14. The CDR3 DNA is TGTGCCACCAGCAGCTATCCGAGACTAGCGGGAGCAGGCGCAGATACGCAGTATTTT. It is translated as CATSSYPRLAGAGADTQYF.

This clonotype is medium-sized within its sample. The chain recombines TRBV20-1 with TRBJ1-5; D uncertain. The CDR3 loop spans 13 amino acids. Germline V gene sequence: CDR1 DFQATT, CDR2 SNEGSKA (reference sequence). V dropped 3 bases and J dropped 3 bases, with 9 bases sitting between them. This chain's CDR3 is CSASRGHNQPQHF. CDR3 DNA sequence: TGCAGTGCTAGCAGAGGTCACAATCAGCCCCAGCATTTT.

This clonotype was found many times. The chain recombines TRBV12-3 or TRBV12-4 with TRBJ2-2; 12 nucleotides match TRBD2. The CDR3 covers 15 residues. V shed 2 bases and J 5 bases; nucleotides not matched to a gene: 0. CDR3 residues: CASSLLAGGTGELFF. The CDR3, as DNA: TGTGCCAGCAGTTTACTAGCGGGAGGGACCGGGGAGCTGTTTTTT.

In its sample, this clonotype was seen many times. V gene TRBV29-1 combines with J gene TRBJ1-3; TRBD1 is a possible D gene (5 bases). Germline CDR1 is SQVTM and CDR2 is ANQGSEA. The CDR3 has 14 amino acids. Trimming removed 7 bases at V and 0 bases at J, with 13 bases between. The CDR3 region has the DNA TGCAGCGCTAGATCAGGGTTCTCTGGAAACACCATATATTTT. This codes for CSARSGFSGNTIYF.

There are many counts of this clonotype. The chain links TRBV20-1 to TRBJ2-3, with unresolved D. From germline, CDR1 is DFQATT and CDR2 SNEGSKA (reference sequence). The CDR3 runs 12 residues. V dropped 1 base and J dropped 2 bases, with 4 bases sitting between them. The CDR3 region has the DNA TGCAGTGCTAGAGCCAACACAGATACGCAGTATTTT. It encodes CSARANTDTQYF.

This clonotype was recorded many times. One end of the junction is discordant with germline, which a read error may explain. CDR3 sequence reads: CASSSSGGALQAF. Here the CDR3 DNA reads TGTGCCAGCAGCTCCTCTGGGGGCGCGTTGCAGGCCTTC. The rearrangement joins TRBV7-3 to TRBJ1-2; a possible D gene is TRBD1 (6 bases). CDR3 length equals 13 residues. The germline gives CDR1 SGHTA, CDR2 FQGTGA.

This clonotype occurred many times. The chain employs TRBV4-2 and TRBJ2-2; tentatively, D is TRBD2 (5 bases). Trimming pared 4 bases from V and 2 bases from J, leaving 8 bases between. Germline CDR1 LGHNA, CDR2 YNFKEQ. The CDR3 extends over 14 amino acids. This CDR3 is CASSPEGNTGELFF. CDR3 nucleotide sequence: TGTGCCAGCAGCCCAGAGGGTAACACCGGGGAGCTGTTTTTT.

This clonotype was picked up a small number of times. The J gene is TRBJ1-1, the V gene TRBV7-9; possibly TRBD1 for D (5 bases). Germline V lookup: CDR1 SEHNR, CDR2 FQNEAQ (reference sequence). V lost 8 bases and J lost 3, with 16 bases in between. CDR3 size: 14 residues. The CDR3 region is CASEIQAGHTEAFF. Written as DNA, the CDR3 is TGTGCCAGCGAAATCCAGGCAGGGCACACTGAAGCTTTCTTT.

The chain employs TRBV9 and TRBJ2-1, with a tentative D call TRBD2 (5 bases). The CDR3 spans 15 residues. Trimming stripped 0 bases from V and 5 bases from J, with 12 bases between. Germline V gives CDR1 SGDLS, CDR2 YYNGEE. The CDR3 is CASSVASLTHNEQFF. The DNA for the CDR3 is TGTGCCAGCAGCGTAGCTAGCCTTACTCACAATGAGCAGTTCTTC. Drawing the rest from reference TRBV9 and TRBJ2-1, the complete variable domain is DSGVTQTPKHLITATGQRVTLRCSPRSGDLSVYWYQQSLDQGLQFLIQYYNGEERAKGNILERFSAQQFPDLHSELNLSSLELGDSALYFCASSVASLTHNEQFFGPGTRLTVL.

This clonotype was detected many times. V is TRBV4-1 and J is TRBJ1-2, with D tentatively TRBD1 (5 bases). CDR1 MGHRA and CDR2 YSYEKL come from the germline V gene. Trimming removed 1 base at V and 6 bases at J, with 15 bases between. The CDR3 consists of 15 residues. CDR3 amino acids: CASSQATLRGDGYTF. CDR3 DNA: TGCGCCAGCAGCCAAGCGACCCTCCGAGGGGATGGCTACACCTTC.

This clonotype showed up many times. The chain recombines TRBV7-9 with TRBJ1-5, with D possibly matching TRBD1 (6 bases). Germline V gene lookup returns CDR1 SEHNR and CDR2 FQNEAQ (reference sequence). CDR3 length equals 15 residues. V was trimmed by 0 bases and J by 7 bases, leaving 13 bases between them. This CDR3 reads CASSLAGADIQPQHF. The CDR3 region has the DNA TGTGCCAGCAGCTTAGCGGGGGCCGATATCCAGCCCCAGCATTTT.

About this clonotype: The junction departs from the called germline gene at one end, perhaps through a read error. This rearrangement joins TRBV20-1 to TRBJ1-2; no clear D gene. This CDR3 has 12 residues. CDR1 and CDR2 from the germline V gene are DFQATT and SNEGSKA (reference sequence). The CDR3 coding sequence is TGCAGTGCTAGAGGACTGGGCTATGCCTACAACTTC. Translating gives CSARGLGYAYNF.

This clonotype was detected ten times or more. The gene calls are TRBV7-3 and TRBJ2-7; D unclear. V gave up 7 bases and J gave up 7 bases, with 2 bases separating them. The CDR3 totals 8 residues. In germline, CDR1 is SGHTA, CDR2 FQGTGA. CDR3 coding DNA: TGTGCCAGCAAGGAGCAGTACTTC. Translating it yields CASKEQYF.

This clonotype was seen ten or more times. This chain links TRBV4-3 with TRBJ2-7; no clear D gene. Trimming removed 0 bases from V and 5 bases from J, with 11 bases in between. Germline V gene data show CDR1 as LGHNA and CDR2 as YSLEER. The CDR3 totals 14 residues. DNA of the CDR3: TGCGCCAGCAGCCAAGATCTTCACCCGAACGAGCAGTACTTC. Encoded protein: CASSQDLHPNEQYF.